Each of the 11 T cell receptor beta chains below was sequenced from the same sample in a study of T cell repertoires in ileal Crohn's disease. The sample's time point: neoterminal ileum biopsy at postoperative endoscopy, about 6 months after surgery. Produced via immunoSEQ multiplex PCR; TCRdb's table is partial and in-frame only. The sample contains roughly 4,400 clones, around four fifths of which appear only once. The sequenced sample was ileal tissue. The source is an adult with Crohn's disease.

CDR3 in DNA: TGTGCCAGCAGCCTGGGAGGGACGGACCTTAACTATGGCTACACCTTC. It translates to CASSLGGTDLNYGYTF. The chain uses TRBV5-6 and TRBJ1-2; D is possibly TRBD1 (5 bases). V lost 4 bases to trimming and J lost 1 base, with 17 bases between them. Germline CDR1 and CDR2: SGHDT and YYEEEE. The CDR3 is made up of 16 amino acids.

The rearrangement joins TRBV18 to TRBJ2-1, with D possibly being TRBD1 (6 bases). The CDR3 contains 11 residues. Germline values: CDR1 KGHSH, CDR2 LQKENI. Trimming took off 4 bases at V and 10 bases at J, with 8 bases between the two ends. The CDR3 spells CASSLQGEQFF. CDR3 sequence (DNA): TGTGCCAGCTCACTACAGGGAGAGCAGTTCTTC.

This chain links TRBV19 with TRBJ1-5; D is perhaps TRBD1 (6 bases). Between the trimmed V and J ends, which lost 5 bases and 4 bases, there was a span of 12 bases. Germline V gene lookup returns CDR1 LNHDA and CDR2 SQIVND (reference sequence). The CDR3 covers 14 residues. The DNA for the CDR3 is TGTGCCAGTAGTCCTCGGACAGCTAATCAGCCCCAGCATTTT. This translates into CASSPRTANQPQHF.

The rearrangement joins TRBV7-2 to TRBJ2-5; D remains unclear. This CDR3 spans 12 amino acids. Germline V gene lookup returns CDR1 SGHTA and CDR2 FQGNSA. V was trimmed by 8 bases and J by 5 bases, leaving 12 bases between them. The CDR3 spells CASAGGLETQYF. Here the CDR3 DNA reads TGTGCCAGCGCTGGTGGTTTGGAGACCCAGTACTTC.

This clone was detected once. The rearrangement uses TRBV9 and TRBJ2-1; D is possibly TRBD1 (6 bases). Germline V gene data show CDR1 as SGDLS and CDR2 as YYNGEE. This CDR3 has 15 residues. Deletions cut 0 bases from V and 0 bases from J, with 7 bases between. The CDR3 nucleotides read TGTGCCAGCAGCGTAGTGGACAGCTCCTACAATGAGCAGTTCTTC. As protein: CASSVVDSSYNEQFF.

This chain connects TRBV2 to TRBJ1-4; D is ambiguous. Looked up from germline, CDR1 is SNHLY and CDR2 is FYNNEI. Trimming left V 3 bases short and J 5 bases short, with 7 bases between. This CDR3 spans 13 amino acids. The CDR3 nucleotides read TGTGCCAGCAGTGATTTAACGAATGAAAAACTGTTTTTT. Amino acid sequence: CASSDLTNEKLFF.

The chain is built from TRBV5-4 and TRBJ2-3, with a possible D match to TRBD2 (6 bases). V lost 5 bases to trimming and J lost 0 bases, with 13 bases between them. Germline V lookup: CDR1 SGHNT, CDR2 YYREEE (reference sequence). The CDR3 is made up of 15 amino acids. CDR3 region: CASSRDSRSTDTQYF. The CDR3 nucleotides read TGTGCCAGCAGTCGGGACTCGCGGAGCACAGATACGCAGTATTTT.

This clone showed up just once. The chain carries TRBV6-6 and TRBJ2-5; D is undetermined. Per germline, CDR1 MNHNY and CDR2 SVGAGI (reference sequence). Trimming removed 0 bases from V and 5 bases from J, with 13 bases in between. This CDR3 spans 15 amino acids. The CDR3 DNA sequence: TGTGCCAGCAGTTACTCGAGTAGTCTACAGGAGACCCAGTACTTC. Its translation is CASSYSSSLQETQYF.

The chain joins TRBV7-3 to TRBJ2-5; D ambiguous. The CDR3 consists of 13 residues. Germline values: CDR1 SGHTA, CDR2 FQGTGA. The germline V and J ends were trimmed by 2 bases and 5 bases, with 9 bases remaining between them. This chain's CDR3 is CASSLSKTETQYF. Written as DNA, the CDR3 is TGTGCCAGCAGCTTATCCAAAACTGAGACCCAGTACTTC.

The chain carries TRBV11-2 and TRBJ2-2; possibly TRBD1 for D (6 bases). The CDR3 has 15 residues. The V gene lost 5 bases and the J gene lost 6 bases, with 16 bases spanning the gap. CDR1 SGHAT and CDR2 FQNNGV come from the germline V gene. CDR3 protein: CASSPGGGKAGELFF. For the CDR3, the DNA is TGTGCCAGCAGCCCTGGTGGGGGCAAAGCCGGGGAGCTGTTTTTT.

This clone showed up just a few times. This CDR3 reads CASSSRTSGGAGSYNEQFF. The CDR3 coding sequence is TGTGCCAGTAGTTCGAGGACTAGCGGCGGGGCGGGATCCTACAATGAGCAGTTCTTC. The chain carries TRBV19 and TRBJ2-1, with 10 bases identical to TRBD2. This CDR3 spans 19 amino acids. Germline values: CDR1 LNHDA, CDR2 SQIVND (reference sequence). The ends lost 5 bases at V and 1 base at J; junction bases unmatched: 14. The variable domain in full, completed from reference TRBV19 and TRBJ2-1, reads DGGITQSPKYLFRKEGQNVTLSCEQNLNHDAMYWYRQDPGQGLRLIYYSQIVNDFQKGDIAEGYSVSREKKESFPLTVTSAQKNPTAFYLCASSSRTSGGAGSYNEQFFGPGTRLTVL.